The next 11 T cell receptor beta chains were all read from a single sample in a study of cytomegalovirus exposure and HLA in healthy donors. PCR primers comprised 60 Vbeta and 13 Jbeta primers. Produced via immunoSEQ multiplex PCR; TCRdb's table is partial and in-frame only. The repertoire holds about 150,000 clones, with around 83% as singletons. The sequenced material came from PBMCs. These receptors originate from a woman under 30 in good health and CMV-seronegative.

The chain carries TRBV27 and TRBJ2-7, with 7 bases matching TRBD1. CDR3 size: 13 residues. V lost 7 bases and J lost 3; bases outside the gene matches: 6. Per the germline V gene, CDR1 is MNHEY and CDR2 is SMNVEV (reference sequence). CDR3 nucleotide sequence: TGTGCCAGCATAGGACAGGAAAGCTACGAGCAGTACTTC. Protein sequence: CASIGQESYEQYF.

This clone has just one count. The V call is TRBV7-2, the J call TRBJ2-5; D is possibly TRBD2 (6 bases). CDR3 length: 16 residues. Germline-derived CDR1 and CDR2 are SGHTA and FQGNSA. Deletions cut 5 bases from V and 5 bases from J, with 21 bases between. The CDR3, as DNA: TGTGCCAGCAGCCGGGAGAGGCCTTCGGGGATCGAGACCCAGTACTTC. It yields the protein CASSRERPSGIETQYF.

This chain connects TRBV28 to TRBJ2-7, with 7 bases fitting TRBD2. The J segment lost 2 bases and the V segment lost 8 bases, leaving 6 bases of the junction unmatched. The CDR3 loop spans 13 amino acids. CDR1 and CDR2 from the germline V gene are MDHEN and SYDVKM. CDR3 nucleotide sequence: TGTGCCAGCCGCCCGGGGGGTCCCTACGAGCAGTACTTC. This codes for CASRPGGPYEQYF.

The V call is TRBV7-6, the J call TRBJ1-5, with D possibly matching TRBD1 (6 bases). The CDR3 runs to 16 residues. V lost 1 base, J lost 7 bases, and 17 bases lay in between. The germline gives CDR1 SGHVS, CDR2 FNYEAQ. This CDR3 is CASSLGGQGPSQPQHF. In DNA, the CDR3 is TGTGCCAGCAGCTTAGGGGGGCAGGGCCCGTCCCAGCCCCAGCATTTT.

This rearrangement joins TRBV28 to TRBJ2-7; 8 bases line up with TRBD1. With V trimmed by 5 bases and J by 0 bases, 3 bases remained unmatched. Germline V gene sequence: CDR1 MDHEN, CDR2 SYDVKM. The CDR3 totals 14 residues. The CDR3, as DNA: TGTGCCAGCAGTAAAGACAGGGGCTCCTACGAGCAGTACTTC. As protein: CASSKDRGSYEQYF.

The chain has TRBV27 and TRBJ2-2; 9 nucleotides line up with TRBD2. The trim removed 8 bases at V and 2 bases at J, leaving 12 bases unmatched. CDR3 length: 17 amino acids. Germline CDR1 MNHEY, CDR2 SMNVEV (reference sequence). In nucleotides, the CDR3 is TGTGCCAGCTTGGGGGTAAAAGCGGGAGGTAACACCGGGGAGCTGTTTTTT. This sequence encodes CASLGVKAGGNTGELFF.

This chain uses TRBV9 with TRBJ2-3, with TRBD1 identical over 8 bases. Germline CDR1 is SGDLS and CDR2 is YYNGEE. Trimming removed 4 bases from V and 0 bases from J; junction bases left unmatched: 4. This CDR3 is built from 15 residues. Here the CDR3 DNA reads TGTGCCAGCAGCCCCCAGGGGGCTAGCACAGATACGCAGTATTTT. Translating it yields CASSPQGASTDTQYF.

V gene TRBV7-9 combines with J gene TRBJ1-4; 8 nucleotides align to TRBD1. The junction had 4 bases not matched to a gene; V was cut back by 5 bases and J by 5 bases. In germline, CDR1 is SEHNR, CDR2 FQNEAQ (reference sequence). CDR3 length equals 14 residues. DNA for the CDR3: TGTGCCAGCAGCGACCGGACAGGGAATGAAAAACTGTTTTTT. Its protein product is CASSDRTGNEKLFF.

V and J are TRBV25-1 and TRBJ2-7, with a possible D match to TRBD2 (7 bases). This CDR3 region has 14 residues. The V end was cut by 4 bases, the J end by 3 bases, with 13 bases between. Germline values: CDR1 MGHDK, CDR2 SYGVNS. In nucleotides, the CDR3 is TGTGCCAGCAGTGGGGGGGGGCGGGTCTACGAGCAGTACTTC. Its translation is CASSGGGRVYEQYF.

J is TRBJ2-2 and V is TRBV7-2; 16 bases align to TRBD2. Trimming removed 0 bases from V and 5 bases from J; junction bases left unmatched: 6. The germline V gene encodes CDR1 SGHTA and CDR2 FQGNSA. CDR3 length: 19 residues. CDR3 nucleotides: TGTGCCAGCAGCTTAGCGGGGACTAGCGGGGGGGGACAAACCGGGGAGCTGTTTTTT. It is translated as CASSLAGTSGGGQTGELFF.

This chain joins TRBV27 and TRBJ1-2; 7 bases are a match to TRBD1. The V gene's germline CDR1 is MNHEY and CDR2 SMNVEV (reference sequence). The CDR3 has 17 amino acids. Unmatched junction bases numbered 13, after V lost 5 bases and J lost 1 base. The CDR3 DNA reads TGTGCCAGCAGTCCAGAAGGGGGCGCAACCAATAACTATGGCTACACCTTC. It encodes CASSPEGGATNNYGYTF.